The 4 T cell receptor beta chains reported below all come from one sample, sequenced in a study of T-cell reconstitution after alpha-beta-depleted transplantation in children. Unique molecular identifiers were incorporated during preparation of the TCRbeta library. TCRdb analysed the PCR reads with MiXCR anew, one entry per CDR3 protein. The sample includes approximately 650,000 distinct CDR3 sequences, roughly 14% of them seen just once. The sequences come from PBMCs, collected before TCRalphabeta/CD19-depleted stem cell transplant. The receptors stem from a girl aged 2 to 9 with congenital amegakaryocytic thrombocytopenia, due to receive a stem cell transplant.

The J gene is TRBJ2-1, the V gene TRBV29-1; the match to TRBD2 covers 9 bases. From germline, CDR1 is SQVTM and CDR2 ANQGSEA. Trimming cost V 5 bases and J 9 bases; bases outside gene matches: 14. The CDR3 has 15 residues. DNA of the CDR3: TGCAGCGTTCAGCGGGAGGCCCTTCTGAGGGGTGAGCAGTTCTTC. It specifies CSVQREALLRGEQFF.

The gene calls are TRBV28 and TRBJ2-7; D unresolved. Germline V gene lookup returns CDR1 MDHEN and CDR2 SYDVKM. V was clipped by 1 base and J by 2 bases, with 6 bases between them. The CDR3 has 13 residues. In DNA form, the CDR3 reads TGTGCCAGCAGTTTATCAGTAGCCTACGAGCAGTACTTC. Translation: CASSLSVAYEQYF.

The J gene is TRBJ2-1, the V gene TRBV2; 9 bases agree with TRBD1. Trimming took 5 bases from V and 4 from J; bases not matched to a gene: 6. From germline, CDR1 is SNHLY and CDR2 FYNNEI. The CDR3 is 15 residues long. CDR3 sequence: CASSLSGQGYNEQFF. The CDR3 region has the DNA TGTGCCAGCAGTCTATCGGGACAGGGTTACAATGAGCAGTTCTTC.

This clonotype came up a few times. The chain uses TRBV20-1 and TRBJ2-2; D not certain. Germline CDR1 DFQATT, CDR2 SNEGSKA (reference sequence). This CDR3 region has 15 residues. V lost 0 bases to trimming and J lost 5 bases, with 13 bases between them. The CDR3 DNA sequence: TGCAGTGCTAGAGACTGGAAGAAACAAACCGGGGAGCTGTTTTTT. This sequence encodes CSARDWKKQTGELFF.